This T cell receptor beta chain was found in a study of blood T cell repertoires in COVID-19 (TCRdb year 2020). Context from the whole study: Samples from collaborators originated in the United States, Italy and Spain and spanned both the acute and convalescent phases of COVID-19. The material from the prospective study consisted of cDNA or gDNA derived from T cells, B-cell-depleted T cells, or PBMCs. A de-identified subject ID, COVID-19 status, age in years and sex were almost always included in the sample metadata. Subjects who had been exposed to COVID-19, were actively infected with it, or had recovered from it provided the deeply sampled blood TCRbeta repertoires that made up the dataset. Where HLA class I and class II types were available, the types were taken from metadata supplied by the sample provider, not from assay-based typing. The repertoires were made available in a free public database intended to serve as a resource for research on the immune response to SARS-CoV-2. The samples were drawn from the first 160 participants of the ongoing ImmuneRACE study and from 1,200 or so subjects provided by 6 global collaborators.

Broader findings and caveats from the paper: The quantity of clinical and demographic metadata differed by source and by participant and was supplied without curation.

The CDR3 numbers 15 residues from cysteine through phenylalanine. The DNA shown is the 45-base CDR3, in frame from base 1. In the germline V gene, CDR1 corresponds to SGHRS and CDR2 to YFSETQ. Trimming accounts for 3 bases at V and 10 bases at J, while the number of junction bases matched to no gene is 5. Concerning this clone: The antigen it binds to is not known. The record has no base qualities; no much larger clone is one base away.

TCRbeta CDR3 regions were amplified from genomic DNA by means of the immunoSEQ Assay, a bias-controlled multiplex PCR. As for the original processing: Nucleated cell counts per sample were estimated from amplification of reference gene primers within the assay. To quantify the absolute abundance of each unique TCRbeta CDR3 rearrangement, sequence reads were collapsed and filtered. For each sample, productive Simpson clonality was calculated as the square root of Simpson's diversity index across productive rearrangements. TCRdb stores this immuneACCESS table with in-frame sequences only. Part of the clones is absent; in the studies checked, under half of the shortfall reflects unresolved V genes, and no reason is known for the rest. That table is the source of V, J and clone size, and D and trimming were worked out from the DNA. The sample table holds under 55,000 clones, of which 83% were seen once. The ten top clones hold less than 6% of the sample.

Each collaborating institution followed its own protocols to collect whole blood in K2EDTA tubes. For TCRbeta analysis, collaborator samples were shipped as frozen whole blood, as isolated PBMCs, or as DNA extracted from either sample type. The rearranged chain carries TRBV5-1 and TRBJ2-1, with 15 bases in between that match TRBD2. The sample taken for sequencing was peripheral blood. The clonotype was recovered from a human donor in a cohort sampled during active COVID-19. The nucleotide sequence reads TGCGCCAGCAGCTGGGCCGGGACTAGCGGGGGGGAGCAGTTCTTC. Translated, this gives CASSWAGTSGGEQFF.